The 28 T cell receptor beta chains below come from one sample, sequenced in a study of beta chain features in type 1 diabetes. Since all of the isolated RNA was reverse transcribed, expressed TCRB transcripts were what got sequenced. Assay used: immunoSEQ multiplex PCR; TCRdb lists only in-frame clones, some missing. The sample includes some 220,000 clones, approximately 11% of them seen just once. Sequenced: central memory CD4+ T cells from blood. These receptors originate from a man between 18 and 35 years old in good health.

The V and J genes are TRBV28 and TRBJ1-2, with 8 bases identical to TRBD1. V was clipped by 6 bases and J by 5 bases; unmatched bases: 8. Germline values: CDR1 MDHEN, CDR2 SYDVKM. The CDR3 loop spans 14 amino acids. CDR3 residues: CASRRTGIGYGYTF. Written as DNA, the CDR3 is TGTGCCAGCAGGCGGACAGGGATTGGGTATGGCTACACCTTC.

This clone was seen a handful of times. CDR3 bases: TGTGCCAGCAGGGGGACAGGGACCACCGGGGAGCTGTTTTTT. Protein: CASRGTGTTGELFF. J is TRBJ2-2 and V is TRBV28; 9 positions match TRBD1. Looked up from germline, CDR1 is MDHEN and CDR2 is SYDVKM. This CDR3 spans 14 amino acids. The V and J ends lost 6 bases and 4 bases, in that order; junction bases with no gene match: 3.

This clone came up a few times. This chain uses TRBV7-2 with TRBJ2-3; D uncertain. Trimming removed 4 bases at V and 6 bases at J, with 14 bases between. The CDR3 spans 14 residues. Per germline, CDR1 SGHTA and CDR2 FQGNSA. Written as DNA, the CDR3 is TGTGCCAGCAGCTCCCATCCCAGCAGGGATACGCAGTATTTT. Amino acids: CASSSHPSRDTQYF.

The table lists this clone with a few counts. The CDR3 here is CASSYSNRGRGEQYF. The CDR3 coding sequence is TGTGCCAGCAGTTACTCGAACAGGGGCCGCGGCGAGCAGTACTTC. V gene TRBV6-5 combines with J gene TRBJ2-7; 7 bases agree with TRBD1. CDR1 is MNHEY and CDR2 is SVGAGI in the germline V gene. CDR3 length: 15 residues. J gave up 6 bases and V 0 bases, and 8 bases lay outside the gene matches.

The chain is built from TRBV29-1 and TRBJ2-1; a weak D match, TRBD1 (6 bases). The CDR3 runs to 13 residues. V was pared by 7 bases and J by 5 bases, with 15 bases between. The germline gives CDR1 SQVTM, CDR2 ANQGSEA. The CDR3 protein is CSGRGWGHNEQFF. For the CDR3, the DNA is TGCAGCGGTCGCGGGTGGGGGCACAATGAGCAGTTCTTC.

The chain has TRBV4-2 and TRBJ2-1, with D possibly called TRBD1 or TRBD2 (6 bases each). Germline CDR1 is LGHNA and CDR2 is YNFKEQ. The length of the CDR3 is 15 residues. V lost 4 bases to trimming and J lost 5 bases, with 15 bases between them. The CDR3 coding sequence is TGTGCCAGCAGCCCCTATTTGGGGGGCCACAATGAGCAGTTCTTC. Encoded protein: CASSPYLGGHNEQFF.

Only a few counts were recorded for this clone. This chain links TRBV15 with TRBJ2-3; D is uncertain. The CDR3 extends over 14 amino acids. V lost 0 bases, J lost 2 bases, and 6 bases lay in between. Germline V gene lookup returns CDR1 LNHNV and CDR2 YYDKDF (reference sequence). In nucleotides, the CDR3 is TGTGCCACCAGCAGAGAGGCGGACACAGATACGCAGTATTTT. Amino acid sequence: CATSREADTDTQYF.

The rearrangement uses TRBV5-1 and TRBJ2-5, with a possible D match to TRBD1 (6 bases). This CDR3 has 15 residues. Germline CDR1 SGHRS, CDR2 YFSETQ. The V and J ends lost 0 bases and 3 bases respectively, with 12 bases between them. As DNA, the CDR3 is TGCGCCAGCAGCTTGGGACAGGTCGCGGAAGAGACCCAGTACTTC. It yields the protein CASSLGQVAEETQYF. The full variable domain, its missing parts supplied by reference TRBV5-1 and TRBJ2-5, is KAGVTQTPRYLIKTRGQQVTLSCSPISGHRSVSWYQQTPGQGLQFLFEYFSETQRNKGNFPGRFSGRQFSNSRSEMNVSTLELGDSALYLCASSLGQVAEETQYFGPGTRLLVL.

This clone was counted between two and nine times. The chain combines TRBV5-4 with TRBJ1-1, with D unresolved. V lost 2 bases to trimming and J lost 2 bases, with 7 bases between them. The CDR3 is made up of 13 amino acids. Germline V gene sequence: CDR1 SGHNT, CDR2 YYREEE (reference sequence). CDR3 region: CASSFDINTEAFF. In DNA form, the CDR3 reads TGTGCCAGCAGCTTTGACATCAACACTGAAGCTTTCTTT.

V and J are TRBV6-1 and TRBJ1-2; the D is unclear. Germline values: CDR1 MNHNS, CDR2 SASEGT. Trimming took 4 bases from V and 5 from J, leaving 11 bases between them. The CDR3 loop spans 13 amino acids. The CDR3 nucleotides are TGTGCCAGCAGTGCGGACTCGTTGTATGGCTACACCTTC. It is translated as CASSADSLYGYTF.

This clone was counted only a few times. The chain recombines TRBV25-1 with TRBJ1-5; the D is unclear. The length of the CDR3 is 13 residues. Trimming took 2 bases from V and 7 from J, leaving 9 bases between them. The germline CDR1 and CDR2 sequences are MGHDK and SYGVNS. CDR3 in amino acids: CASSETVGQPQHF. The CDR3, as DNA: TGTGCCAGCAGTGAAACGGTGGGGCAGCCCCAGCATTTT.

This clone showed up just a few times. This sequence joins TRBV5-1 and TRBJ2-1; D not certain. Germline lookup yields CDR1 SGHRS and CDR2 YFSETQ. The CDR3 runs to 12 residues. Between the trimmed V and J ends, which lost 7 bases and 4 bases, there was a span of 9 bases. CDR3 coding DNA: TGCGCCAGCGGCTATCAGTACAATGAGCAGTTCTTC. It encodes CASGYQYNEQFF.

This rearrangement joins TRBV30 to TRBJ1-1; no definite D call. Germline CDR1 and CDR2: GTSNPN and SVGIG (reference sequence). The V end was cut by 2 bases, the J end by 3 bases, with 10 bases between. The CDR3 consists of 13 residues. The CDR3 region has the DNA TGTGCCTGGAGTTACCATAGGGACACTGAAGCTTTCTTT. This codes for CAWSYHRDTEAFF.

This clone was observed a handful of times. This chain connects TRBV29-1 to TRBJ2-6, with 7 bases identical to TRBD1. After removal of 4 bases from V and 0 bases from J, the junction contained 6 bases not matched to a gene. The CDR3 sequence is 16 residues long. CDR1 is SQVTM, CDR2 ANQGSEA, per germline. CDR3 residues: CSVAGPGGSGANVLTF. The CDR3 DNA follows: TGCAGCGTTGCAGGGCCAGGGGGCTCTGGGGCCAACGTCCTGACTTTC.

V usage is TRBV29-1 and J usage is TRBJ1-2; D is ambiguous. The germline CDR1 and CDR2 sequences are SQVTM and ANQGSEA. This CDR3 has 10 amino acids. Written as DNA, the CDR3 is TGCAGACACAACAACTATGGCTACACCTTC. Residues: CRHNNYGYTF.

This clone was observed a handful of times. The gene calls are TRBV6-5 and TRBJ1-1, with 9 bases matching TRBD1. Germline CDR1 reads MNHEY; CDR2 reads SVGAGI. This CDR3 contains 14 residues. Unmatched junction bases numbered 6, after V lost 5 bases and J lost 5 bases. CDR3 in DNA: TGTGCCAGCAGTCGAAGGACAGGGGCTACTGAAGCTTTCTTT. Protein sequence: CASSRRTGATEAFF.

The rearrangement links TRBV25-1 to TRBJ1-2; D not certain. The germline V gene has CDR1 MGHDK and CDR2 SYGVNS. The CDR3 spans 15 residues. With 3 bases removed from V and 4 bases from J, the gap between germline ends came to 15 bases. CDR3 coding DNA: TGTGCCAGCAGTGATCCAGGAAAGGAATCCTATGGCTACACCTTC. Its translation: CASSDPGKESYGYTF.

Ten or more counts support this clone. The chain links TRBV30 to TRBJ1-5; D might be TRBD1 (6 bases). Germline assignment: CDR1 GTSNPN and CDR2 SVGIG (reference sequence). V was shortened by 1 base and J by 7 bases, with 14 bases between the two germline ends. This CDR3 contains 14 residues. The CDR3 sequence is CAWSDGGSGQPQHF. The CDR3 bases are TGTGCCTGGAGTGACGGGGGCTCCGGACAGCCCCAGCATTTT. The full variable domain, completed using reference TRBV30 and TRBJ1-5, is SQTIHQWPATLVQPVGSPLSLECTVEGTSNPNLYWYRQAAGRGLQLLFYSVGIGQISSEVPQNLSASRPQDRQFILSSKKLLLSDSGFYLCAWSDGGSGQPQHFGDGTRLSIL.

The chain couples TRBV29-1 to TRBJ2-7; possible D gene TRBD2, 6 bases. There are 11 residues in the CDR3. Trimming pared 3 bases from V and 6 bases from J, leaving 9 bases between. Germline values: CDR1 SQVTM, CDR2 ANQGSEA. CDR3 protein: CSVERDSEQYF. The CDR3 DNA sequence: TGCAGCGTTGAGAGGGACTCCGAGCAGTACTTC.

This clone was counted only a few times. The chain has TRBV4-3 and TRBJ2-1; 14 bases agree with TRBD2. The germline V gene has CDR1 LGHNA and CDR2 YSLEER. The CDR3 is 17 amino acids. Trimming cost V 4 bases and J 3 bases; bases outside gene matches: 5. CDR3 loop: CASSRGTSGSGYNEQFF. CDR3 nucleotides: TGCGCCAGCAGCCGAGGGACTAGCGGGAGCGGCTACAATGAGCAGTTCTTC.

This clone was seen only a few times. The genes are TRBV29-1 and TRBJ1-2; D ambiguous. V lost 3 bases and J lost 8, with 13 bases in between. The CDR3 totals 12 residues. In germline, CDR1 is SQVTM, CDR2 ANQGSEA. The CDR3 nucleotides are TGCAGCGTTGACTCCTCATTGAGGGGCTACACCTTC. This codes for CSVDSSLRGYTF. Together with reference TRBV29-1 and TRBJ1-2, the CDR3 gives the full variable domain: SAVISQKPSRDICQRGTSLTIQCQVDSQVTMMFWYRQQPGQSLTLIATANQGSEATYESGFVIDKFPISRPNLTFSTLTVSNMSPEDSSIYLCSVDSSLRGYTFGSGTRLTVV.

This clone has a handful of counts. V is TRBV4-2 and J is TRBJ2-2; 14 bases fit TRBD2. Germline V gene sequence: CDR1 LGHNA, CDR2 YNFKEQ. V shed 4 bases, J shed 6 bases, and the junction held 7 bases outside the gene matches. This CDR3 has 17 amino acids. This CDR3 is CASSPGTSGGRAGELFF. CDR3 nucleotides: TGTGCCAGCAGCCCAGGGACTAGCGGGGGTCGGGCCGGGGAGCTGTTTTTT.

V usage is TRBV6-5 and J usage is TRBJ2-7, with 9 nucleotides matching TRBD2. The CDR3 length is 15 residues. V gave up 5 bases and J gave up 2 bases; unmatched junction bases: 7. Germline values: CDR1 MNHEY, CDR2 SVGAGI. The CDR3 spells CASSPSSGKTYEQYF. CDR3 DNA sequence: TGTGCCAGCAGTCCTTCTAGCGGGAAGACCTACGAGCAGTACTTC.

In this sample, this clone turned up a few times. The chain carries TRBV5-4 and TRBJ2-7; TRBD2 aligns across 13 bases. This CDR3 has 17 amino acids. Per the germline V gene, CDR1 is SGHNT and CDR2 is YYREEE (reference sequence). V was clipped by 4 bases and J by 5 bases; unmatched bases: 12. CDR3 coding DNA: TGTGCCAGCAGCAGTGGGACTAGCGGGATTAACCGCCACGAGCAGTACTTC. Its translation is CASSSGTSGINRHEQYF.

In the case of this clone: At the DNA level, this CDR3 is encoded by other sequences in the same sample as well. The chain has TRBV29-1 and TRBJ1-5; D is undetermined. Germline V gene data show CDR1 as SQVTM and CDR2 as ANQGSEA. This CDR3 comprises 14 residues. The V and J ends lost 0 bases and 0 bases respectively, with 6 bases between them. CDR3 sequence reads: CSVEEAGSNQPQHF. The CDR3 DNA sequence: TGCAGCGTTGAAGAGGCGGGTAGCAATCAGCCCCAGCATTTT.

This clone was counted a few times. The chain recombines TRBV7-2 with TRBJ2-2; TRBD1 might be the D (6 bases). The germline V and J ends were trimmed by 1 base and 7 bases, with 13 bases remaining between them. Germline V gives CDR1 SGHTA, CDR2 FQGNSA. CDR3 length: 15 residues. The CDR3 here is CASSLVLQGIGELFF. CDR3 nucleotides: TGTGCCAGCAGCTTAGTACTACAGGGAATCGGGGAGCTGTTTTTT. The complete variable domain, with remaining parts taken from reference TRBV7-2 and TRBJ2-2, reads GAGVSQSPSNKVTEKGKDVELRCDPISGHTALYWYRQSLGQGLEFLIYFQGNSAPDKSGLPSDRFSAERTGGSVSTLTIQRTQQEDSAVYLCASSLVLQGIGELFFGEGSRLTVL.

The chain couples TRBV28 to TRBJ2-3, with 10 bases matching TRBD2. Germline trimming cut 4 bases from V and 3 bases from J; bases unmatched to any gene: 16. The CDR3 loop spans 19 amino acids. CDR1 is MDHEN, CDR2 SYDVKM, per germline. For the CDR3, the DNA is TGTGCCAGCAGTTCCCTCCGTGGGCTAGCGGGAGTGGGGACAGATACGCAGTATTTT. The encoded protein is CASSSLRGLAGVGTDTQYF. Together with reference TRBV28 and TRBJ2-3, the CDR3 gives the full variable domain: DVKVTQSSRYLVKRTGEKVFLECVQDMDHENMFWYRQDPGLGLRLIYFSYDVKMKEKGDIPEGYSVSREKKERFSLILESASTNQTSMYLCASSSLRGLAGVGTDTQYFGPGTRLTVL.

In this sample, this clone turned up a few times. This clone may be a read error of a much larger clone one base away. The rearrangement uses TRBV6-5 and TRBJ2-1; 10 bases line up with TRBD2. Germline loops: CDR1 MNHEY, CDR2 SVGAGI. The V segment lost 6 bases and the J segment 0 bases; nucleotides outside the gene matches: 2. The CDR3 is 15 residues long. The CDR3 nucleotides are TGTGCCAGCAGACCTAGCGGGAGCTCCTACAATGAGCAGTTCTTC. It specifies CASRPSGSSYNEQFF.